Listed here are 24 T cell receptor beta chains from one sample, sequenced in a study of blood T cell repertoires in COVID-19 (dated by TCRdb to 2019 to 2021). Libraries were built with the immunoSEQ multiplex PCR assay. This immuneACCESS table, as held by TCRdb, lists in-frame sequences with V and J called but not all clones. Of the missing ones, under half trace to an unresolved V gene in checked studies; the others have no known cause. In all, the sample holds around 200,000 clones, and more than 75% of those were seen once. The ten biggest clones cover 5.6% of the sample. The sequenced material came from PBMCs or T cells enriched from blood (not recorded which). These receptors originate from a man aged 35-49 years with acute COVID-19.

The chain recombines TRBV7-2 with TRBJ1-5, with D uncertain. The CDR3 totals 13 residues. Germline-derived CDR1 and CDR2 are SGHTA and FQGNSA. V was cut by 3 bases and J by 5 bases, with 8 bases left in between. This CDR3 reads CASSFYLDQPQHF. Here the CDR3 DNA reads TGTGCCAGCAGCTTTTATCTCGATCAGCCCCAGCATTTT.

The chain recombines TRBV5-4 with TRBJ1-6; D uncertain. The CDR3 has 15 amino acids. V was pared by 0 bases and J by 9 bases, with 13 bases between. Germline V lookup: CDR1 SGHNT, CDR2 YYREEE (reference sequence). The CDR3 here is CASSLESPSGSPLHF. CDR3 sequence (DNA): TGTGCCAGCAGCTTGGAAAGCCCTTCGGGTTCACCCCTCCACTTT.

The CDR3, as DNA: TGTGCCAGCAGTTTCGGGTTTAGCTACACCTTC. This gives the protein CASSFGFSYTF. The rearrangement links TRBV6-1 to TRBJ1-2; D is unclear. This CDR3 region has 11 residues. CDR1 MNHNS and CDR2 SASEGT come from the germline V gene. Trimming pared 5 bases from V and 9 bases from J, leaving 10 bases between.

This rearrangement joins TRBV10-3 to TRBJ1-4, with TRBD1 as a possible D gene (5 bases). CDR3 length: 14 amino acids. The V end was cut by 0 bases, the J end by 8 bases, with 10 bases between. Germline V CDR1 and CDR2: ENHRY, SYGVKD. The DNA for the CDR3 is TGTGCCATCAGTGAGTCCGGGGGTCTCGAAAAACTGTTTTTT. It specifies CAISESGGLEKLFF.

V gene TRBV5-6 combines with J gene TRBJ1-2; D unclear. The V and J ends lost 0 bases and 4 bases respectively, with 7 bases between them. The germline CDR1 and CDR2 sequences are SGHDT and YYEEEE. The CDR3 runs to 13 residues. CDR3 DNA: TGTGCCAGCAGCTTGGCCGGGGTCTATGGCTACACCTTC. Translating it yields CASSLAGVYGYTF.

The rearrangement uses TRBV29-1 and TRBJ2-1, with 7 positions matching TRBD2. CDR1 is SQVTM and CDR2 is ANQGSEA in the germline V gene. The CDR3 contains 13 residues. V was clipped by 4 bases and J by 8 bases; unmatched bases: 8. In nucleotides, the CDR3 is TGCAGCGTTGCCGGCGTGGGGGGGGATGAGCAGTTCTTC. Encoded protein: CSVAGVGGDEQFF.

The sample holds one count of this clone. The CDR3 protein is CASRGLNLFGQYF. The CDR3 coding sequence is TGTGCCAGCAGGGGGCTAAATCTTTTTGGGCAGTACTTC. This chain uses TRBV28 with TRBJ2-7, with a weak D call TRBD1 (5 bases). The CDR3 runs to 13 residues. Germline-derived CDR1 and CDR2 are MDHEN and SYDVKM. The ends were cut back, 6 bases at V and 9 bases at J, with 18 bases in the middle. The whole variable domain, remainder taken from reference TRBV28 and TRBJ2-7, is DVKVTQSSRYLVKRTGEKVFLECVQDMDHENMFWYRQDPGLGLRLIYFSYDVKMKEKGDIPEGYSVSREKKERFSLILESASTNQTSMYLCASRGLNLFGQYFGPGTRLTVT.

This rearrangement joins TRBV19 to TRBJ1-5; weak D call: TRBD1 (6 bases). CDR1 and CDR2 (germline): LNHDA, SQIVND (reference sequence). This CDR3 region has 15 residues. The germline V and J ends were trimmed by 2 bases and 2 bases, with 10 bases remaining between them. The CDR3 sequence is CASSISAGGNQPQHF. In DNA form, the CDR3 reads TGTGCCAGTAGTATATCAGCAGGGGGCAATCAGCCCCAGCATTTT.

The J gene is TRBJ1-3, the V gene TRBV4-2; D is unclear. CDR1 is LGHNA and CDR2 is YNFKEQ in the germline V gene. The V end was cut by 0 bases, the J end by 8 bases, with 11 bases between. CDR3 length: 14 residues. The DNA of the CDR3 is TGTGCCAGCAGCCAAGACGGCGGGAGCGACACCATATATTTT. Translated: CASSQDGGSDTIYF.

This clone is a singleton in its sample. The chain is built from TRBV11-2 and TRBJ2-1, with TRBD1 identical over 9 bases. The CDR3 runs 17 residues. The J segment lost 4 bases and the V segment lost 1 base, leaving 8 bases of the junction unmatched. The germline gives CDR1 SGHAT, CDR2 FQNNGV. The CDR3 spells CASSLGFTGGLYNEQFF. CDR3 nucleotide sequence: TGTGCCAGCAGCTTAGGATTCACAGGGGGCCTTTACAATGAGCAGTTCTTC.

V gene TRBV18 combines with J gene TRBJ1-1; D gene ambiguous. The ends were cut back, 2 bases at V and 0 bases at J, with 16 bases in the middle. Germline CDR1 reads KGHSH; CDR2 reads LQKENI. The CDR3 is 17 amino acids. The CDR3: CASSPRFGTSMNTEAFF. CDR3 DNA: TGTGCCAGCTCACCAAGATTTGGCACCTCAATGAACACTGAAGCTTTCTTT.

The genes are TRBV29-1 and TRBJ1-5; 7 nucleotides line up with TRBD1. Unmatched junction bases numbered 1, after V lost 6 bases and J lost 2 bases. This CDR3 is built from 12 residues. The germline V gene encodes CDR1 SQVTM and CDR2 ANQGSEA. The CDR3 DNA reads TGCAGCGTAGGGGGCGGCAATCAGCCCCAGCATTTT. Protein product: CSVGGGNQPQHF.

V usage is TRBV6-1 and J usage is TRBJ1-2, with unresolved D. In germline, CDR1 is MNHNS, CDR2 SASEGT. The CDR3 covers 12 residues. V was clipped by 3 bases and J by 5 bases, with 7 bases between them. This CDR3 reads CASSDILYGYTF. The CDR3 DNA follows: TGTGCCAGCAGTGACATCCTATATGGCTACACCTTC.

CDR3 loop: CATSPMRDIGEKLFF. As DNA, the CDR3 is TGTGCCACCAGCCCCATGAGGGACATTGGTGAAAAACTGTTTTTT. The chain links TRBV15 to TRBJ1-4; maybe TRBD1 (6 bases). Germline V lookup: CDR1 LNHNV, CDR2 YYDKDF (reference sequence). V lost 5 bases and J 7 bases, leaving 17 bases between the germline ends. The CDR3 contains 15 residues.

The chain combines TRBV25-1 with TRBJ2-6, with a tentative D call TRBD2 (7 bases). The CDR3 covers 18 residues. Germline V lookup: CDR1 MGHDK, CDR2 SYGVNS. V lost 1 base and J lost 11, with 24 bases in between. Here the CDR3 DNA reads TGTGCCAGCAGTGAATCGGGGGGCAGAGTTGTCCCTCGGGACGTCCTGACTTTC. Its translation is CASSESGGRVVPRDVLTF.

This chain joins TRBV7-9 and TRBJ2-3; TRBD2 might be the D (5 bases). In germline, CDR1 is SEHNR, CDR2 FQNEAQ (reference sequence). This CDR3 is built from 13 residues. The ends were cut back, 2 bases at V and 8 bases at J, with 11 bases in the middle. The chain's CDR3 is CASSLSLEGTQYF. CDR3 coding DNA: TGTGCCAGCAGCTTAAGTCTCGAGGGTACGCAGTATTTT.

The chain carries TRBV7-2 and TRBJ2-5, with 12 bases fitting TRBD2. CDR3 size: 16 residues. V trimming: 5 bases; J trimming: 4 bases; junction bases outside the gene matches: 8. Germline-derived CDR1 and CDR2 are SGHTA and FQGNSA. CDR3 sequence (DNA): TGTGCCAGCAGCCCTAGGGGGGGACTAGCGGGAGAGACCCAGTACTTC. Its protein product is CASSPRGGLAGETQYF.

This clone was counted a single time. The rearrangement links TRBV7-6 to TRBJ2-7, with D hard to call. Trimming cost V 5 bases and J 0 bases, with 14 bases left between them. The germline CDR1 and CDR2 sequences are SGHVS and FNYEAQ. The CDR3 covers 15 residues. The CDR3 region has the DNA TGTGCCAGCAGCCCCCCAGTGGCAGGCTCCTACGAGCAGTACTTC. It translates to CASSPPVAGSYEQYF.

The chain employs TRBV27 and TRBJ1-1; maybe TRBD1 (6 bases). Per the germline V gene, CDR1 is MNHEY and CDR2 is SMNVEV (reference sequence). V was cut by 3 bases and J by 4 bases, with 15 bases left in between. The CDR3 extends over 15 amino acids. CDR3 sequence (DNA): TGTGCCAGCAGTTTGTTAGAGGGGGTTGGCACTGAAGCTTTCTTT. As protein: CASSLLEGVGTEAFF.

DNA of the CDR3: TGTGCCAGCAGCAAAGAAGGGGGACAGGAGAACGATACGCAGTATTTT. Translating gives CASSKEGGQENDTQYF. The chain employs TRBV21-1 and TRBJ2-3; the table's D call of TRBD1 was not tested on the DNA. TRBV21-1 corresponds to a pseudogene. CDR3 length: 16 residues.

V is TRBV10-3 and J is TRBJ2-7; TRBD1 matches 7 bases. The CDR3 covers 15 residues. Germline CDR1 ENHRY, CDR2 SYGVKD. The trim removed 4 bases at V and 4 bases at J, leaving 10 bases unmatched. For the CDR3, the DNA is TGTGCCATCAGTGCAAGAGGGACAGCGGCTTACGAGCAGTACTTC. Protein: CAISARGTAAYEQYF.

This CDR3 is CASSPGQGTYQPQHF. The DNA for the CDR3 is TGTGCCAGCAGCCCGGGACAGGGAACATATCAGCCCCAGCATTTT. The J gene is TRBJ1-5, the V gene TRBV7-2; 9 bases fit TRBD1. The CDR3 runs to 15 residues. Germline V gives CDR1 SGHTA, CDR2 FQGNSA. The trim removed 5 bases at V and 5 bases at J, leaving 7 bases unmatched.

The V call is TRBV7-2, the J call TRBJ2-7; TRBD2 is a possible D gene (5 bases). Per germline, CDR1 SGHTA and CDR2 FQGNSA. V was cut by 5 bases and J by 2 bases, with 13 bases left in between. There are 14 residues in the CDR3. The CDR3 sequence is CASSPRAGAYEQYF. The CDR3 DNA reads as TGTGCCAGCAGCCCCCGGGCCGGGGCCTACGAGCAGTACTTC.

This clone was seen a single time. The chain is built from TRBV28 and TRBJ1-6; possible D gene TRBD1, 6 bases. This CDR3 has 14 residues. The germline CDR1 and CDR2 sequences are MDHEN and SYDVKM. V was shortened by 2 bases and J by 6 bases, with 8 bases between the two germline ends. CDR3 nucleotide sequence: TGTGCCAGCAGTTTAGACAGGTTTAATTCACCCCTCCACTTT. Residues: CASSLDRFNSPLHF.